The next 32 T cell receptor beta chains were all read from a single sample in a study of T cell responses to AZD1222 COVID-19 vaccine. Data came from immunoSEQ multiplex PCR; TCRdb stores just in-frame clones and leaves some out. The profile covers 150,000 to 200,000 clones, with just over 90% appearing a single time and approximately 1.2% taken by the ten largest. The material sequenced was peripheral blood, taken 28 days after the second AZD1222 dose. These receptors were collected from an adult who received the AZD1222 COVID-19 vaccine.

The rearrangement links TRBV7-2 to TRBJ2-5; tentatively, D is TRBD1 (5 bases). CDR3 length equals 15 residues. The germline V and J ends were trimmed by 6 bases and 2 bases, with 16 bases remaining between them. Germline values: CDR1 SGHTA, CDR2 FQGNSA. The CDR3 DNA sequence: TGTGCCAGCAGTGGGGCAAGTAGGGATCAAGAGACCCAGTACTTC. It codes for CASSGASRDQETQYF.

The J gene is TRBJ1-2, the V gene TRBV27; maybe TRBD1 (6 bases). Germline V gene sequence: CDR1 MNHEY, CDR2 SMNVEV (reference sequence). The CDR3 covers 13 residues. V lost 5 bases, J lost 3 bases, and 10 bases lay in between. The CDR3 region is CASSAQGHYGYTF. CDR3 nucleotides: TGTGCCAGCAGTGCTCAGGGGCACTATGGCTACACCTTC.

The V gene is TRBV30, the J gene TRBJ1-4, with D unresolved. The length of the CDR3 is 12 residues. V lost 2 bases and J lost 2, with 3 bases in between. Germline V gene lookup returns CDR1 GTSNPN and CDR2 SVGIG (reference sequence). The CDR3 coding sequence is TGTGCCTGGAGTTCTACTAATGAAAAACTGTTTTTT. It translates to CAWSSTNEKLFF.

V usage is TRBV5-1 and J usage is TRBJ2-1; the D is unclear. Trimming pared 7 bases from V and 2 bases from J, leaving 16 bases between. The CDR3 spans 15 residues. CDR1 SGHRS and CDR2 YFSETQ come from the germline V gene. CDR3 nucleotides: TGCGCCAGCGCTGTGGGCAGAGGAACCTACAATGAGCAGTTCTTC. This codes for CASAVGRGTYNEQFF.

The V gene is TRBV18, the J gene TRBJ2-2, with D hard to call. Germline V gives CDR1 KGHSH, CDR2 LQKENI. V dropped 3 bases and J dropped 5 bases, with 4 bases sitting between them. The CDR3 covers 12 residues. This CDR3 reads CASSPFTGELFF. The CDR3 DNA sequence: TGTGCCAGCTCACCTTTTACCGGGGAGCTGTTTTTT. The whole variable domain, filled in from reference TRBV18 and TRBJ2-2, reads NAGVMQNPRHLVRRRGQEARLRCSPMKGHSHVYWYRQLPEEGLKFMVYLQKENIIDESGMPKERFSAEFPKEGPSILRIQQVVRGDSAAYFCASSPFTGELFFGEGSRLTVL.

A single count supports this clone. This sequence joins TRBV28 and TRBJ1-4, with a weak D call TRBD1 (6 bases). CDR1 and CDR2 from the germline V gene are MDHEN and SYDVKM. Trimming cost V 2 bases and J 6 bases, with 22 bases left between them. CDR3 size: 18 residues. The CDR3 sequence: CASSLEGRGLGRDEKLFF. CDR3 nucleotides: TGTGCCAGCAGTTTAGAGGGCAGGGGATTGGGGCGAGATGAAAAACTGTTTTTT.

This chain links TRBV2 with TRBJ1-6; 11 nucleotides align to TRBD1. Unmatched junction bases numbered 5, after V lost 8 bases and J lost 5 bases. CDR1 and CDR2 (germline): SNHLY, FYNNEI. The CDR3 sequence is 15 residues long. CDR3 DNA sequence: TGTGCCAGCGGACAGGGGGCCCCACATAATTCACCCCTCCACTTT. This codes for CASGQGAPHNSPLHF.

This chain joins TRBV28 and TRBJ1-5; no clear D gene. The germline V gene has CDR1 MDHEN and CDR2 SYDVKM. With 6 bases removed from V and 2 bases from J, the gap between germline ends came to 11 bases. CDR3 length: 14 residues. The CDR3 DNA is TGTGCCAGCAGGCTTCCTCATGGCAATCAGCCCCAGCATTTT. The encoded protein is CASRLPHGNQPQHF. The entire variable domain, with the rest obtained from reference TRBV28 and TRBJ1-5, is as follows: DVKVTQSSRYLVKRTGEKVFLECVQDMDHENMFWYRQDPGLGLRLIYFSYDVKMKEKGDIPEGYSVSREKKERFSLILESASTNQTSMYLCASRLPHGNQPQHFGDGTRLSIL.

This clone has just one count. The DNA for the CDR3 is TGTGCCAGCAGTCCCTCGGGGGTCAATCAGCCCCAGCATTTT. Protein product: CASSPSGVNQPQHF. The V and J genes are TRBV27 and TRBJ1-5; perhaps TRBD1 as D (5 bases). Between the trimmed V and J ends, which lost 5 bases and 3 bases, there was a span of 11 bases. From germline, CDR1 is MNHEY and CDR2 SMNVEV (reference sequence). The CDR3 contains 14 residues.

The rearrangement links TRBV28 to TRBJ1-6; no firm D call. Between the trimmed V and J ends, which lost 6 bases and 10 bases, there was a span of 13 bases. The germline V gene has CDR1 MDHEN and CDR2 SYDVKM. This CDR3 comprises 13 residues. CDR3 coding DNA: TGTGCCAGCAGCCCTCCCCTAGAGTCACCCCTCCACTTT. It codes for CASSPPLESPLHF.

The CDR3 DNA sequence: TGTGCCAGCAGCTTAGGACAGGGCTACATCTACGAGCAGTACTTC. Amino acids: CASSLGQGYIYEQYF. The chain combines TRBV11-2 with TRBJ2-7; 7 nucleotides line up with TRBD1. CDR3 length: 15 amino acids. Trimming at V came to 1 base and at J to 3 bases, leaving 6 bases not matched to a gene. From germline, CDR1 is SGHAT and CDR2 FQNNGV.

The V gene is TRBV20-1, the J gene TRBJ1-2; D is possibly TRBD1 (5 bases). The CDR3 is 11 residues long. Trimming removed 6 bases at V and 8 bases at J, with 13 bases between. Germline CDR1 reads DFQATT; CDR2 reads SNEGSKA (reference sequence). CDR3 in DNA: TGCAGTGCCCCGGAGGGGAACGGCTACACCTTC. Amino acid sequence: CSAPEGNGYTF.

This clone occurred once. This sequence joins TRBV6-1 and TRBJ1-5; D is unresolved. The CDR3 contains 12 residues. The V gene lost 2 bases and the J gene lost 6 bases, with 5 bases spanning the gap. Germline-derived CDR1 and CDR2 are MNHNS and SASEGT. CDR3 nucleotides: TGTGCCAGCAGTGAATCGGGTCAGCCCCAGCATTTT. The encoded protein is CASSESGQPQHF.

This clone was seen a single time. The chain has TRBV10-3 and TRBJ1-2; D unresolved. The V end was cut by 5 bases, the J end by 3 bases, with 13 bases between. The CDR3 covers 14 residues. Germline loops: CDR1 ENHRY, CDR2 SYGVKD. This chain's CDR3 is CAISTARRDYGYTF. CDR3 DNA: TGTGCCATCAGTACAGCCCGCCGGGACTATGGCTACACCTTC.

This chain links TRBV4-3 with TRBJ2-3, with TRBD1 identical over 8 bases. CDR1 and CDR2 from the germline V gene are LGHNA and YSLEER. J gave up 2 bases and V 4 bases, and 17 bases lay outside the gene matches. The CDR3 has 19 amino acids. The CDR3 loop reads CASSPGRGPDGLITDTQYF. CDR3 coding DNA: TGCGCCAGCAGCCCCGGCAGGGGGCCCGACGGCTTAATCACAGATACGCAGTATTTT.

The rearrangement links TRBV12-5 to TRBJ2-1; TRBD2 aligns across 13 bases. Unmatched junction bases numbered 6, after V lost 6 bases and J lost 4 bases. Germline CDR1 LGHNT, CDR2 FRNRAP. The CDR3 has 16 amino acids. The CDR3 region is CASGRGTSGIYNEQFF. The CDR3 DNA reads as TGTGCTAGTGGCCGTGGGACTAGCGGGATTTACAATGAGCAGTTCTTC.

The chain is built from TRBV29-1 and TRBJ1-3, with 7 bases aligning to TRBD1. V was clipped by 4 bases and J by 0 bases; unmatched bases: 3. Germline-derived CDR1 and CDR2 are SQVTM and ANQGSEA. The CDR3 covers 14 residues. The CDR3: CSVGDSSSGNTIYF. DNA for the CDR3: TGCAGCGTTGGGGACAGTAGCTCTGGAAACACCATATATTTT.

V and J are TRBV18 and TRBJ1-1; D remains unclear. The CDR3 spans 14 residues. CDR1 KGHSH and CDR2 LQKENI come from the germline V gene. Trimming took 3 bases from V and 0 from J, leaving 8 bases between them. CDR3 DNA sequence: TGTGCCAGCTCACCGGGCAGCGTGAACACTGAAGCTTTCTTT. The encoded protein is CASSPGSVNTEAFF.

The chain joins TRBV9 to TRBJ1-2, with a tentative D call TRBD1 (6 bases). Germline V gene sequence: CDR1 SGDLS, CDR2 YYNGEE. Trimming took 4 bases from V and 7 from J, leaving 14 bases between them. CDR3 length: 13 residues. The CDR3, as DNA: TGTGCCAGCAGCTCCCCAGGGGCGGTTGGCTACACCTTC. Its protein is CASSSPGAVGYTF.

This chain uses TRBV7-8 with TRBJ2-7; 11 bases are a match to TRBD1. Germline V gene lookup returns CDR1 SGHVS and CDR2 FQNEAQ. With 2 bases clipped from V and 3 bases from J, the junction kept 12 bases outside the gene matches. This CDR3 has 18 amino acids. The chain's CDR3 is CASSLPGGGQGAIYEQYF. Written as DNA, the CDR3 is TGTGCCAGCAGCTTACCCGGGGGTGGACAGGGGGCAATCTACGAGCAGTACTTC.

The chain combines TRBV7-8 with TRBJ1-2; 9 bases line up with TRBD1. CDR1 and CDR2 (germline): SGHVS, FQNEAQ. The CDR3 length is 15 residues. The V and J ends lost 5 bases and 4 bases, in that order; junction bases with no gene match: 8. The CDR3 reads CASSANRGQSYGYTF. The CDR3 DNA is TGTGCCAGCAGCGCCAACAGGGGGCAAAGCTATGGCTACACCTTC.

V is TRBV3-1 (or the pseudogene TRBV3-2) and J is TRBJ2-7, with TRBD1 as a possible D gene (6 bases). V lost 1 base and J 2 bases, leaving 21 bases between the germline ends. This CDR3 is built from 18 residues. Germline values: CDR1 LGHDT, CDR2 YNNKEL (reference sequence). The CDR3 is CASSQGLSGAGTPYEQYF. The CDR3 region has the DNA TGTGCCAGCAGCCAAGGCCTAAGTGGGGCAGGGACACCCTACGAGCAGTACTTC.

V and J are TRBV7-6 and TRBJ1-4; maybe TRBD1 (6 bases). There are 15 residues in the CDR3. Germline CDR1 is SGHVS and CDR2 is FNYEAQ. Trimming took 5 bases from V and 3 from J, leaving 13 bases between them. CDR3 nucleotide sequence: TGTGCCAGCAGCAACACAGGGAAAGCTAATGAAAAACTGTTTTTT. It encodes CASSNTGKANEKLFF.

The chain joins TRBV4-2 to TRBJ1-1; D gene unclear. Trimming removed 0 bases from V and 1 base from J, with 6 bases in between. Germline assignment: CDR1 LGHNA and CDR2 YNFKEQ. The CDR3 runs to 14 residues. In DNA, the CDR3 is TGTGCCAGCAGCCAAGATGGCAGGAACACTGAAGCTTTCTTT. Protein product: CASSQDGRNTEAFF.

The chain employs TRBV27 and TRBJ1-2; 9 positions agree with TRBD1. This CDR3 region has 15 residues. Trimming took 7 bases from V and 0 from J; bases not matched to a gene: 6. The germline V gene has CDR1 MNHEY and CDR2 SMNVEV (reference sequence). In nucleotides, the CDR3 is TGTGCCAGCACCGGAAGACAGGGGGCTAACTATGGCTACACCTTC. Translating gives CASTGRQGANYGYTF.

The rearrangement links TRBV5-1 to TRBJ2-2; TRBD1 matches 8 bases. Germline values: CDR1 SGHRS, CDR2 YFSETQ. The trim removed 0 bases at V and 1 base at J, leaving 2 bases unmatched. The CDR3 length is 16 residues. The CDR3 spells CASSLAGTGNTGELFF. DNA of the CDR3: TGCGCCAGCAGCTTGGCCGGGACAGGGAACACCGGGGAGCTGTTTTTT.

The rearrangement joins TRBV4-3 to TRBJ2-1, with D possibly being TRBD2 (5 bases). Trimming stripped 1 base from V and 0 bases from J, with 10 bases between. The CDR3 runs 16 residues. Germline V lookup: CDR1 LGHNA, CDR2 YSLEER. The CDR3 here is CASSQAARGSYNEQFF. The CDR3 DNA reads as TGCGCCAGCAGCCAAGCGGCTCGGGGCTCCTACAATGAGCAGTTCTTC.

This clone was counted a single time. The chain employs TRBV9 and TRBJ2-2, with a tentative D call TRBD1 (6 bases). Trimming removed 2 bases from V and 1 base from J, with 9 bases in between. The CDR3 has 15 residues. Germline CDR1 is SGDLS and CDR2 is YYNGEE. The CDR3 DNA follows: TGTGCCAGCAGCGTGGGACACCGGAACACCGGGGAGCTGTTTTTT. This codes for CASSVGHRNTGELFF.

The V call is TRBV9, the J call TRBJ2-7, with 11 bases that match TRBD2. The CDR3 has 14 amino acids. CDR1 SGDLS and CDR2 YYNGEE come from the germline V gene. V was clipped by 3 bases and J by 3 bases; unmatched bases: 2. The CDR3 region has the DNA TGTGCCAGCAGCGCCGGGACTAGCGGCTACGAGCAGTACTTC. The encoded protein is CASSAGTSGYEQYF.

The V gene is TRBV28, the J gene TRBJ2-7, with unresolved D. This CDR3 is 14 amino acids long. Germline V gives CDR1 MDHEN, CDR2 SYDVKM. V shed 8 bases and J shed 3 bases, with 17 bases lying between them. Here the CDR3 reads CASRPEPVLYEQYF. CDR3 bases: TGTGCCAGCCGCCCGGAGCCCGTACTCTACGAGCAGTACTTC.

This clone was counted between two and nine times. V is TRBV7-2 and J is TRBJ2-5, with D possibly matching TRBD1 (7 bases). V was trimmed by 8 bases and J by 4 bases, leaving 14 bases between them. The CDR3 sequence is 13 residues long. Per the germline V gene, CDR1 is SGHTA and CDR2 is FQGNSA. CDR3 sequence (DNA): TGTGCCAGCTCCAGGGGGGCTGTAGAGACCCAGTACTTC. Its protein is CASSRGAVETQYF.

This chain connects TRBV4-3 to TRBJ1-1; D ambiguous. This CDR3 is 14 amino acids long. Germline CDR1 is LGHNA and CDR2 is YSLEER. The V end lost 1 base, the J end lost 11 bases, and 17 bases lay between the germline ends. The CDR3 is CASSQVPGSSEAFF. The CDR3 DNA follows: TGCGCCAGCAGCCAAGTACCCGGGTCTTCCGAGGCTTTCTTT.